This T cell receptor (beta chain) was profiled in a study of OX40 agonist ivuxolimab in advanced cancers. Looking at the study overall: Ivuxolimab was an agonistic, fully human IgG2 monoclonal antibody directed against OX40 (CD134), a costimulatory receptor. Intravenous ivuxolimab was administered to patients every 2 weeks at six dose levels: 0.01, 0.1, 0.3, 1.5, 3 and 10 mg/kg. Among the 50 to 55 dose-escalation patients, approximately 20 had hepatocellular carcinoma, some 15 melanoma, 9 renal cell carcinoma and 9 head and neck cancer. The dose-escalation cohort was roughly 83% male with a mean age of about 60 years, ranging from about 20 to 80. Prior anti-PD-1, anti-PD-L1 or anti-CTLA-4 therapy was permitted, and 40% to 50% of dose-escalation patients had received checkpoint inhibitors. Partial responses occurred in three dose-escalation patients: two with cutaneous melanoma and one with hepatocellular carcinoma. Peripheral TCRbeta sequencing was intended to test whether TCR sequence diversity was altered and clonal T-cell expansion was caused by ivuxolimab. The paper reports the monotherapy dose-escalation portion (N ≈ 50 patients) of the phase I ivuxolimab trial.

Genomic DNA was extracted from sorted cells for sequencing of the TCRbeta CDR3 region. The immunoSEQ Assay was used for sequencing of TCRbeta CDR3 regions. TCRdb stores this immuneACCESS table with in-frame sequences only. Part of the clones is absent; in the studies checked, under half of the shortfall reflects unresolved V genes, and no reason is known for the rest. In this sample the table shows approximately 83,000 clones, approximately 84% of which occur a single time. Approximately 4.6% of the sample comes from the top ten. On this clone itself: It lacks a known antigen. No base quality values were provided; no much bigger clone lies one nucleotide off.

Overall study results and their limits: At doses of 0.1 to 3.0 mg/kg, clonal expansion of both CD4+ and CD8+ T cells in blood was seen between baseline and week 6. Low levels of normalized T-cell clonal expansion were also shown by some nonresponding patients. After ivuxolimab, more expanded clones were found on average in CD8+ T cells than in CD4+ T cells. In the 0.1-3.0 mg/kg groups, partial responders were among the patients with the lowest normalized peripheral clonal expansion, particularly in CD8+ T cells. Antigen specificity was not determined for the clonally expanded peripheral T cells.

Sequences SGHTA (CDR1) and FQGNSA (CDR2) are obtained from the germline V gene. From the cysteine up to the phenylalanine, the CDR3 has a length of 14 residues. Only the CDR3 part of the read is kept: 42 bases, read in frame from the first base. The V end loses 4 bases and the J end loses 4 bases, and a stretch of 11 bases separates them. The trial excluded patients who had a history of autoimmune disease or were on systemic immunosuppression. Peripheral blood for TCR sequencing was collected from all dose cohorts at baseline, on cycle 4 day 1, and on cycle 7 day 1. Samples were obtained from an open-label, multicenter, first-in-human phase I dose-escalation trial of ivuxolimab. Adults with locally advanced or metastatic head and neck squamous cell, hepatocellular, melanoma or renal cell carcinoma were enrolled in the trial. CD4+ and CD8+ T cells were sorted separately from peripheral blood before TCR sequencing.

The specimen was CD4+ or CD8+ T cells sorted from blood, collected in a trial of the OX40 agonist ivuxolimab. The chain couples TRBV7-2 to TRBJ2-1; the D gene is possibly TRBD1 or TRBD2, each agreeing over 5 bases. The clonotype comes from an adult with an advanced solid tumor such as melanoma, head and neck, liver or kidney cancer. The CDR3 loop reads CASSSGRIYNEQFF. Here is the DNA: TGTGCCAGCAGCTCGGGACGGATTTACAATGAGCAGTTCTTC.